One and the same sample provided the 11 T cell receptor beta chains below, sequenced in a study of CD8+ T cells in alopecia areata. RNA was extracted and reverse transcribed into cDNA as the sequencing template. Some clones are missing from TCRdb's copy, which holds only in-frame ones; the method was immunoSEQ multiplex PCR. The profile covers about 190,000 clones, with over 55% appearing a single time and around 0.92% taken by the ten largest. Documented treatment: oral pan-JAK inhibitor, 5-10 mg twice daily. Specimen: CD4+ T cells sorted from blood, collected at week 24, from a patient treated with tofacitinib. These receptors originate from a human donor with alopecia areata.

V is TRBV20-1 and J is TRBJ1-4; D gene unclear. The CDR3 runs 11 residues. Germline assignment: CDR1 DFQATT and CDR2 SNEGSKA (reference sequence). V lost 6 bases, J lost 8 bases, and 10 bases lay in between. The CDR3 region is CSARISEKLFF. DNA of the CDR3: TGCAGTGCGCGGATTTCCGAAAAACTGTTTTTT.

The chain joins TRBV25-1 to TRBJ1-4, with D unresolved. V was clipped by 3 bases and J by 8 bases, with 1 base between them. The CDR3 length is 10 residues. Germline CDR1 MGHDK, CDR2 SYGVNS. CDR3: CASSDEKLFF. DNA of the CDR3: TGTGCCAGCAGTGACGAAAAACTGTTTTTT.

The rearrangement joins TRBV6-1 to TRBJ1-6; 7 nucleotides match TRBD1. This CDR3 contains 14 residues. The V gene's germline CDR1 is MNHNS and CDR2 SASEGT. The V and J ends lost 3 bases and 6 bases, in that order; junction bases with no gene match: 2. The DNA of the CDR3 is TGTGCCAGCAGTGACCGACAGGGTAATTCACCCCTCCACTTT. Protein: CASSDRQGNSPLHF.

CDR3 nucleotides: TGTGCCAGCAGCCGAGGCGACTTCTCCTACGAGCAGTACTTC. Its protein product is CASSRGDFSYEQYF. The chain couples TRBV7-2 to TRBJ2-7; D unresolved. Trimming cost V 5 bases and J 0 bases, with 11 bases left between them. CDR1 SGHTA and CDR2 FQGNSA come from the germline V gene. The CDR3 runs 14 residues.

The chain is built from TRBV4-3 and TRBJ1-2, with D tentatively TRBD1 (5 bases). This CDR3 contains 16 residues. The germline V and J ends were trimmed by 0 bases and 4 bases, with 15 bases remaining between them. CDR1 is LGHNA and CDR2 is YSLEER in the germline V gene. The CDR3 protein is CASSQDPDRLIYGYTF. DNA for the CDR3: TGCGCCAGCAGCCAAGATCCCGACAGACTAATCTATGGCTACACCTTC.

V and J are TRBV15 and TRBJ1-5, with D unclear. The V end lost 0 bases, the J end lost 7 bases, and 7 bases lay between the germline ends. The CDR3 has 13 residues. Germline CDR1 is LNHNV and CDR2 is YYDKDF (reference sequence). In DNA form, the CDR3 reads TGTGCCACCAGCAGAGATAATGCCCAGCCCCAGCATTTT. Translation: CATSRDNAQPQHF.

The chain couples TRBV13 to TRBJ2-5; tentatively, D is TRBD1 or TRBD2 (6 bases each). This CDR3 comprises 16 residues. V lost 2 bases and J lost 1, with 14 bases in between. The germline V gene encodes CDR1 PRHDT and CDR2 FYEKMQ (reference sequence). CDR3: CASSLSGARGQETQYF. Here the CDR3 DNA reads TGTGCCAGCAGCTTATCAGGGGCGCGGGGCCAAGAGACCCAGTACTTC. Complete variable domain (other parts from reference TRBV13 and TRBJ2-5): AAGVIQSPRHLIKEKRETATLKCYPIPRHDTVYWYQQGPGQDPQFLISFYEKMQSDKGSIPDRFSAQQFSDYHSELNMSSLELGDSALYFCASSLSGARGQETQYFGPGTRLLVL.

Of note for this clone: The germline gene is not matched at one end of the junction; a read error may be the cause. V usage is TRBV9 and J usage is TRBJ1-1; D perhaps matches TRBD1 (6 bases). Germline assignment: CDR1 SGDLS and CDR2 YYNGEE. The CDR3 has 11 amino acids. The CDR3 protein is CASSSGTSPHF. DNA for the CDR3: TGTGCCAGCAGCTCGGGGACATCCCCACACTTT. The full variable domain, its missing parts supplied by reference TRBV9 and TRBJ1-1, is DSGVTQTPKHLITATGQRVTLRCSPRSGDLSVYWYQQSLDQGLQFLIQYYNGEERAKGNILERFSAQQFPDLHSELNLSSLELGDSALYFCASSSGTSPHFGQGTRLTVV.

This clone was seen a single time. The chain couples TRBV4-2 to TRBJ2-7; 7 bases fit TRBD1. The CDR3 is made up of 16 amino acids. Germline CDR1 reads LGHNA; CDR2 reads YNFKEQ. Germline trimming cut 1 base from V and 0 bases from J; bases unmatched to any gene: 6. The CDR3 DNA reads as TGTGCCAGCAGCCAAGCAACAGGGGCGAGCTCCTACGAGCAGTACTTC. This sequence encodes CASSQATGASSYEQYF.

This chain uses TRBV10-3 with TRBJ2-7, with TRBD2 identical over 9 bases. This CDR3 has 13 amino acids. Per germline, CDR1 ENHRY and CDR2 SYGVKD. V gave up 8 bases and J gave up 5 bases; unmatched junction bases: 7. CDR3 coding DNA: TGTGCCATCCGGCGGGAGGGGGCCCACGAGCAGTACTTC. It specifies CAIRREGAHEQYF.

The chain carries TRBV9 and TRBJ2-7; D is tentatively TRBD1 or TRBD2 (5 bases each). The CDR3 extends over 14 amino acids. Germline-derived CDR1 and CDR2 are SGDLS and YYNGEE. V lost 2 bases to trimming and J lost 1 base, with 10 bases between them. This chain's CDR3 is CASSVGTASYEQYF. For the CDR3, the DNA is TGTGCCAGCAGCGTGGGGACGGCTTCCTACGAGCAGTACTTC. Complete variable domain (other parts from reference TRBV9 and TRBJ2-7): DSGVTQTPKHLITATGQRVTLRCSPRSGDLSVYWYQQSLDQGLQFLIQYYNGEERAKGNILERFSAQQFPDLHSELNLSSLELGDSALYFCASSVGTASYEQYFGPGTRLTVT.